Listed here is a single T cell receptor beta chain. The germline V gene encodes CDR1 MNHEY and CDR2 SMNVEV (reference sequence). The CDR3 has 15 residues. V lost 5 bases to trimming and J lost 0 bases, with 13 bases between them. The sample belongs to a study of T cell responses to AZD1222 COVID-19 vaccine. Clones were sequenced by immunoSEQ multiplex PCR, and TCRdb holds only the in-frame ones, with some missing. The sample has around 95,000 clones, 80% to 95% seen once. The TCR comes from an adult in good health. The material was peripheral blood, obtained on day 0 of AZD1222 vaccination. The rearrangement links TRBV27 to TRBJ1-1, with D unresolved. The CDR3 reads CASSPPQMMNTEAFF. CDR3 in DNA: TGTGCCAGCAGTCCCCCACAGATGATGAACACTGAAGCTTTCTTT.